These 7 T cell receptor beta chains were sequenced from one sample in a study of blood T cell repertoires in COVID-19. TCRdb keeps only in-frame clones here, not all; method: immunoSEQ multiplex PCR. The top ten clones hold around 0.8% of a sample with under 300,000 clones, roughly 86% of them seen once. The sequenced sample was peripheral blood. All receptors come from a young woman with acute or convalescent COVID-19.

V usage is TRBV18 and J usage is TRBJ2-5, with a tentative D call TRBD1 (7 bases). The V gene lost 4 bases and the J gene lost 0 bases, with 18 bases spanning the gap. This CDR3 region has 17 residues. The germline V gene has CDR1 KGHSH and CDR2 LQKENI. The CDR3 nucleotides read TGTGCCAGCTCACTACTCGGGGGACAGATGTACCAAGAGACCCAGTACTTC. This codes for CASSLLGGQMYQETQYF.

Here the CDR3 DNA reads TGTGCCAGCGGCCAGGGGGTCTACGAGCAGTACTTC. Translation gives CASGQGVYEQYF. The V call is TRBV6-2 or TRBV6-3, the J call TRBJ2-7; the match to TRBD1 covers 7 bases. Germline V gives CDR1 MNHEY, CDR2 SVGEGT. J gave up 3 bases and V 8 bases, and 4 bases lay outside the gene matches. The CDR3 consists of 12 residues.

This rearrangement joins TRBV28 to TRBJ2-7, with a weak D call TRBD2 (6 bases). The CDR3 sequence is 16 residues long. Trimming left V 5 bases short and J 0 bases short, with 17 bases between. The germline V gene encodes CDR1 MDHEN and CDR2 SYDVKM. Here the CDR3 reads CASSLTLAVSSYEQYF. CDR3 bases: TGTGCCAGCAGTCTCACACTAGCAGTGAGCTCCTACGAGCAGTACTTC. Drawing the rest from reference TRBV28 and TRBJ2-7, the complete variable domain is DVKVTQSSRYLVKRTGEKVFLECVQDMDHENMFWYRQDPGLGLRLIYFSYDVKMKEKGDIPEGYSVSREKKERFSLILESASTNQTSMYLCASSLTLAVSSYEQYFGPGTRLTVT.

The gene calls are TRBV5-6 and TRBJ1-4, with D perhaps TRBD1 (6 bases). With 6 bases removed from V and 3 bases from J, the gap between germline ends came to 15 bases. Germline CDR1 reads SGHDT; CDR2 reads YYEEEE. The CDR3 totals 15 residues. The CDR3 reads CASTWTAGANEKLFF. The CDR3 bases are TGTGCCAGCACTTGGACAGCCGGAGCTAATGAAAAACTGTTTTTT.

V gene TRBV7-2 combines with J gene TRBJ2-3; 14 nucleotides agree with TRBD2. V dropped 5 bases and J dropped 2; count of bases not matched to a gene: 3. The CDR3 spans 16 residues. Per germline, CDR1 SGHTA and CDR2 FQGNSA. The CDR3 reads CASSTGLAGVTDTQYF. The DNA for the CDR3 is TGTGCCAGCAGCACGGGACTAGCGGGAGTCACAGATACGCAGTATTTT.

This CDR3 is CASSFEASYEQYF. DNA of the CDR3: TGTGCCAGCAGTTTCGAGGCATCATACGAGCAGTACTTC. The rearrangement links TRBV12-3 or TRBV12-4 to TRBJ2-7, with D unclear. Trimming took 3 bases from V and 4 from J, leaving 10 bases between them. The CDR3 spans 13 residues.

The table lists this clone with a few counts. The chain is built from TRBV7-3 and TRBJ2-1, with TRBD2 matching 9 bases. The V segment lost 1 base and the J segment 7 bases; nucleotides outside the gene matches: 2. The germline V gene encodes CDR1 SGHTA and CDR2 FQGTGA. CDR3 length equals 14 residues. CDR3 loop: CASSLSGRGNEQFF. The DNA for the CDR3 is TGTGCCAGCAGCTTAAGCGGGAGGGGGAATGAGCAGTTCTTC. Full variable domain (rest looked up from reference TRBV7-3 and TRBJ2-1): GAGVSQTPSNKVTEKGKYVELRCDPISGHTALYWYRQSLGQGPEFLIYFQGTGAADDSGLPNDRFFAVRPEGSVSTLKIQRTERGDSAVYLCASSLSGRGNEQFFGPGTRLTVL.